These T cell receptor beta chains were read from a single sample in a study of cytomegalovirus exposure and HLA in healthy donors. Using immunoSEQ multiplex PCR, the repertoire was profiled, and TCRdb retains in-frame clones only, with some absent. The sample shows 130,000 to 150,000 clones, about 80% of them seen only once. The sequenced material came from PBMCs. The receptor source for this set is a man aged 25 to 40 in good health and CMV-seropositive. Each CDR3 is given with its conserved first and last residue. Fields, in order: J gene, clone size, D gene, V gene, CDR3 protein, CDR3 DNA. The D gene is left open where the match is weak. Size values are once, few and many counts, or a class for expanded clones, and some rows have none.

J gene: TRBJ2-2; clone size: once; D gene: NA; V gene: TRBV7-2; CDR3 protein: CASSLTSRGAGELFF; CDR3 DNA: TGTGCCAGCAGCTTAACGAGTCGGGGAGCCGGGGAGCTGTTTTTT
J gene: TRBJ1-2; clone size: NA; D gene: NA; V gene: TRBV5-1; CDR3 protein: CASSADMYGYTF; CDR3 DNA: TGCGCCAGCAGCGCAGATATGTATGGCTACACCTTC
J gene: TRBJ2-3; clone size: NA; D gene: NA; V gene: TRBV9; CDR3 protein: CASRSLPDTQYF; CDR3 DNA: TGTGCCAGCAGGTCCCTTCCCGATACGCAGTATTTT
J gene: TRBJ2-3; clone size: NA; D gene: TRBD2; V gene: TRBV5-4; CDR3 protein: CASSLGAGGISTDTQYF; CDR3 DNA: TGTGCCAGCAGCTTAGGAGCGGGGGGCATTAGCACAGATACGCAGTATTTT
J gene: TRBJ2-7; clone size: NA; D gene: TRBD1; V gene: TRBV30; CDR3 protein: CACRDRGSYEQYF; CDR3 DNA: TGTGCCTGTCGGGACAGGGGCTCCTACGAGCAGTACTTC
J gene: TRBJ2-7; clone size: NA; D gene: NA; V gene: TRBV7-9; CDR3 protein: CASSGLEEAYEQYF; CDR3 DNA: TGTGCCAGCAGCGGCCTCGAGGAGGCCTACGAGCAGTACTTC
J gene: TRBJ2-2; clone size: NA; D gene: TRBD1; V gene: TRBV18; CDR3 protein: CASSRRQGARTGELFF; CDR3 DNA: TGTGCCAGCTCACGGAGACAGGGGGCGCGGACCGGGGAGCTGTTTTTT
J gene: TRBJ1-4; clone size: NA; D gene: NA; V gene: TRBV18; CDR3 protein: CASSPPVGRENEKLFF; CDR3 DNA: TGTGCCAGCTCACCACCGGTCGGCAGGGAAAATGAAAAACTGTTTTTT
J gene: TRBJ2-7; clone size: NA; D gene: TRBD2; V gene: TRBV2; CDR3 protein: CASMQLAGPYEQYF; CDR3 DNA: TGTGCCAGCATGCAACTAGCGGGGCCCTACGAGCAGTACTTC
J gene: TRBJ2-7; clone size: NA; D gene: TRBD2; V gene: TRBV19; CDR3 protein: CACRGGAVYEQYF; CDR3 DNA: TGTGCCTGCCGCGGGGGGGCCGTTTACGAGCAGTACTTC
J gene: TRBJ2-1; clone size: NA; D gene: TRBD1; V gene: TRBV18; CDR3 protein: CASSKGGTGTYNEQFF; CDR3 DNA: TGTGCCAGCTCCAAGGGTGGGACAGGGACTTACAATGAGCAGTTCTTC
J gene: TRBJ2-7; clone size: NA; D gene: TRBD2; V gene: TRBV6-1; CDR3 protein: CASSDSGGLAYEQYF; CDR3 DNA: TGTGCCAGCAGCGACAGCGGCGGACTAGCGTACGAGCAGTACTTC
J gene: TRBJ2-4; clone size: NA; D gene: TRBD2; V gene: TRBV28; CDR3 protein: CASTHSLLAGGRFLAKNIQYF; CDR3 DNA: TGTGCCAGCACTCATTCCCTATTAGCGGGGGGTCGATTTTTAGCCAAAAACATTCAGTACTTC
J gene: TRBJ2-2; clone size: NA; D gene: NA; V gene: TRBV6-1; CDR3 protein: CASSQRAGEIGELFF; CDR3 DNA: TGTGCCAGCAGCCAAAGGGCAGGGGAGATCGGGGAGCTGTTTTTT
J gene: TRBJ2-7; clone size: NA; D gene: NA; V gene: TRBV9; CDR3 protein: CASSVGQGLSSYEQYF; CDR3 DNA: TGTGCCAGCAGCGTAGGGCAGGGATTGAGCTCCTACGAGCAGTACTTC
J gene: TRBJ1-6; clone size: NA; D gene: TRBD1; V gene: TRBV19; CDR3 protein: CASSISSGGNSPLHF; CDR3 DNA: TGTGCCAGTAGTATTTCGTCAGGGGGTAATTCACCCCTCCACTTT
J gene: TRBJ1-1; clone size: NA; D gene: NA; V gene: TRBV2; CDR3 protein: CATTGSILNTEAFF; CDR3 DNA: TGTGCCACCACCGGGAGTATACTGAACACTGAAGCTTTCTTT
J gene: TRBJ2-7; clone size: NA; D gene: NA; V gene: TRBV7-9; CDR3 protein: CASSLIRESYEQYF; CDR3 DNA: TGTGCCAGCAGCTTAATTAGAGAGTCCTACGAGCAGTACTTC
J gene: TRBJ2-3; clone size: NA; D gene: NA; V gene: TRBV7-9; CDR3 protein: CASSRGGTSDTDTQYF; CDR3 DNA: TGTGCCAGCAGCCGCGGTGGGACAAGCGACACAGATACGCAGTATTTT
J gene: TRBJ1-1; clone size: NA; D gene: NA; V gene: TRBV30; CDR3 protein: CAWSFGAGGPTEAFF; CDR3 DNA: TGTGCCTGGAGTTTTGGGGCGGGGGGGCCCACTGAAGCTTTCTTT
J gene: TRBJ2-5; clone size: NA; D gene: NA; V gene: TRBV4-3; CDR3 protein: CASSQAFQLRGAYQETQYF; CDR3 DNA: TGCGCCAGCAGCCAAGCCTTTCAGCTGCGGGGAGCGTACCAAGAGACCCAGTACTTC
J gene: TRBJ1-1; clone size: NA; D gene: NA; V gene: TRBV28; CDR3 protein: CASHRANTEAFF; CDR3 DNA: TGTGCCAGCCACAGGGCGAACACTGAAGCTTTCTTT
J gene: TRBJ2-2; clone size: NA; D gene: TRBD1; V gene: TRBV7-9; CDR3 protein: CSSSLAAAGGPGELFF; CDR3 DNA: TGTTCCAGCAGCTTAGCGGCGGCAGGGGGCCCCGGGGAGCTGTTTTTT
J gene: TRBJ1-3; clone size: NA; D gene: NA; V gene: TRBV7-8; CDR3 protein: CASSPFSAGNTIYF; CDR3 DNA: TGTGCCAGCAGCCCTTTTAGCGCTGGAAACACCATATATTTT
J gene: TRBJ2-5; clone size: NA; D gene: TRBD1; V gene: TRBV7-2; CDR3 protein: CASSARDRGKETQYF; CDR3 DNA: TGTGCCAGCAGCGCAAGAGACAGGGGCAAAGAGACCCAGTACTTC
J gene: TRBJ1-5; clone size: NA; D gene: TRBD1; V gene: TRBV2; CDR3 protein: CASSPDRRYQPQHF; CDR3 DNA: TGTGCCAGCAGTCCGGACAGGCGATATCAGCCCCAGCATTTT
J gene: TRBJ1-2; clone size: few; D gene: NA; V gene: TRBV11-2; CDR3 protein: CASSLAGYYGYTF; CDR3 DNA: TGTGCCAGCAGCTTAGCAGGGTACTATGGCTACACCTTC
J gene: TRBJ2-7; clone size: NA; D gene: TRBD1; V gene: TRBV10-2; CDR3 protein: CASSGSPGQVTAYEQYF; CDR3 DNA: TGCGCCAGCAGTGGGTCTCCGGGACAGGTAACCGCCTACGAGCAGTACTTC
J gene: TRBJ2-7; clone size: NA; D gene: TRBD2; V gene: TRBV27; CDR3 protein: CASSLSGRAYEQYF; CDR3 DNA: TGTGCCAGCAGCCTTAGCGGGAGGGCCTACGAGCAGTACTTC
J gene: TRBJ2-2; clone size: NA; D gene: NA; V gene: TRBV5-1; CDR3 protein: CASQSGGNTGELFF; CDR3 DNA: TGCGCCAGCCAAAGCGGAGGGAACACCGGGGAGCTGTTTTTT
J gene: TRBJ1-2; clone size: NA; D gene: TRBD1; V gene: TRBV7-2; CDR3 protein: CASSPDRHYGYTF; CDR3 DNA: TGTGCCAGCAGTCCGGACAGGCACTATGGCTACACCTTC
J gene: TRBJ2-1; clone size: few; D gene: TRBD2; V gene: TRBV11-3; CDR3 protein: CASSLDAGAYNEQFF; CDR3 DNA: TGTGCCAGCAGCTTAGACGCGGGAGCTTACAATGAGCAGTTCTTC